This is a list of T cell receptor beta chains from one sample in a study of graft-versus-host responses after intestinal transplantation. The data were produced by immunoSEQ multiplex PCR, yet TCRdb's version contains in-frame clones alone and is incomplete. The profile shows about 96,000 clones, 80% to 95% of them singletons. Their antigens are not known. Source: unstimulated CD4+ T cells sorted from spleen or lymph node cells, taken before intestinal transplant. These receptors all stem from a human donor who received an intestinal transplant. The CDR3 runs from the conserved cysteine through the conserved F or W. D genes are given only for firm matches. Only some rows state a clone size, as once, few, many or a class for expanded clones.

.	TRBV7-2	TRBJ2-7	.	TGTGCCAGCAGCTATCGGACTACCTCCTACGAGCAGTACTTC	CASSYRTTSYEQYF
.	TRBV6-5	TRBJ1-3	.	TGTGCCAGCGGCACCGACAGGAGAGTGGGAAACACCATATATTTT	CASGTDRRVGNTIYF
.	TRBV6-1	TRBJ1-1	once	TGTGCCAGCATCCCCCCCACCGGCACTGAAGCTTTCTTT	CASIPPTGTEAFF
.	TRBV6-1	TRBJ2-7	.	TGTGCCAGCAGCCGCGGACCCTACGAGCAGTACTTC	CASSRGPYEQYF
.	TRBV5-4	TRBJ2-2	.	TGTGCCAGCAGCTTGGCCTTCGGGGGCGGGACCGGGGAGCTGTTTTTT	CASSLAFGGGTGELFF
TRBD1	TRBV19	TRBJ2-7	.	TGTGCCAGTGGGACCGGGACAGGGACCTACGAGCAGTACTTC	CASGTGTGTYEQYF
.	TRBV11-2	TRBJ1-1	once	TGTGCCAGCAGCTTAGGCCTTAGAGGGGGATGGGGGACTGAAGCTTTCTTT	CASSLGLRGGWGTEAFF
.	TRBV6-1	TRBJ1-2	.	TGTGCCAGCAGTGAGTCGTGGGGGAACTATGGCTACACCTTC	CASSESWGNYGYTF
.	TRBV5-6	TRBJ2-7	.	TGTGCCAGCAGCTTGGTTGGGACACTAATTCACGAGCAGTACTTC	CASSLVGTLIHEQYF
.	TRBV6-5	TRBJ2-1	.	TGTGCCAGCAGTTACCTTACACGGAGCTCCTACAATGAGCAGTTCTTC	CASSYLTRSSYNEQFF
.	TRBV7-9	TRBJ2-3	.	TGTGCCAGCAGCTTCCCGACCGGACAGCCCCGCACAGATACGCAGTATTTT	CASSFPTGQPRTDTQYF
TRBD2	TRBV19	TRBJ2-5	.	TGTGCCAGTAGTGAGACTAGCGGGAATGGCGGGGAGACCCAGTACTTC	CASSETSGNGGETQYF
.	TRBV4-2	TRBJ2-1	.	TGTGCCAGCAGCCAAGCGGCTAGATACAATGAGCAGTTCTTC	CASSQAARYNEQFF
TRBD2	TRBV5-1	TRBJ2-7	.	TGCGCCCGCAGCCGGGGGGGTGGACAAACCTACGAGCAGTACTTC	CARSRGGGQTYEQYF
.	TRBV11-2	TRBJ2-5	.	TGTGCCAGCAGCTTATCCCAGGGGCGGAAGACCCAGTACTTC	CASSLSQGRKTQYF
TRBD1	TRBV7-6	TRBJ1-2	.	TGTGCCAGCAGCACAGGGAGGGGGCGGAGGAACTATGGCTACACCTTC	CASSTGRGRRNYGYTF
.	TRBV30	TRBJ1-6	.	TGTGCCGCGACCCCCTTGGTATCGAACCCTCTCCACTTT	CAATPLVSNPLHF
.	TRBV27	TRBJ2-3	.	TGTGCCAGCAGTTTATCTCCGGGACGAATCACAGATACGCAGTATTTT	CASSLSPGRITDTQYF
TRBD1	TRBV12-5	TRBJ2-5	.	TGTGCGAGTGGTTCGAATAAGGGGACAGGGGGGGATATGAGCCAGTACTTC	CASGSNKGTGGDMSQYF
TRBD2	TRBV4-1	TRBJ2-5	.	TGCGCCAGCAGCCAAGTAGCGGGAGGGGTGAAAGAGACCCAGTACTTC	CASSQVAGGVKETQYF
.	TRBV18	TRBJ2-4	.	TGTGCCAGCTCACCACCGGTCGGGTTGTACTACAAAAACATTCAGTACTTC	CASSPPVGLYYKNIQYF
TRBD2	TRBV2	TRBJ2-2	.	TGTGCCTCACAGGCGGGGGGGAACACCGGGGAGCTGTTTTTT	CASQAGGNTGELFF
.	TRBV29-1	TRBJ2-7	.	TGCAGCGTTGGGGAGGCGTCTAACGAGCAGTACTTC	CSVGEASNEQYF
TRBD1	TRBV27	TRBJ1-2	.	TGTGCCAGCAGTTTTTGGGACAGGGGGATCAGCTATGGCTACACCTTC	CASSFWDRGISYGYTF
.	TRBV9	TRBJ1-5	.	TGTGCCAGCAGCCCAGGGACGGGCTTCAATCAGCCCCAGCATTTT	CASSPGTGFNQPQHF
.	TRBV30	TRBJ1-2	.	TGTGCCTGGAGTGTACAGGGCTCCAACTATGGCTACACCTTC	CAWSVQGSNYGYTF
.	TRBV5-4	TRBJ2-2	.	TGTGCCAGCAGCCGCGATGGGGGAGGAAACACCGGGGAGCTGTTTTTT	CASSRDGGGNTGELFF
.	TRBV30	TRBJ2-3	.	TGTGCCTGGAGTCCTGATGTAAAAACCCTTAGCACAGATACGCAGTATTTT	CAWSPDVKTLSTDTQYF
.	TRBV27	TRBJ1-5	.	TGTGCCAGCAGTTTAAAGGGGGGCTTCAGCAATCAGCCCCAGCATTTT	CASSLKGGFSNQPQHF
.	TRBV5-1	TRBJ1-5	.	TGCGCCAGCAGCCCTGAGGGGAGCAATCAGCCCCAGCATTTT	CASSPEGSNQPQHF
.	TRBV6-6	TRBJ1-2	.	TGTGCCAGCAGTTACTCCCGGGGCCGTGGCTACACCTTC	CASSYSRGRGYTF
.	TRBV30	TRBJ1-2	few	TGTGCCTGGAGTGTTCGGGGTAACTATGGCTACACCTTC	CAWSVRGNYGYTF
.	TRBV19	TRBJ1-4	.	TGTGCCAGTAGACCCAGCAGGTCGGGGAATGAAAAACTGTTTTTT	CASRPSRSGNEKLFF
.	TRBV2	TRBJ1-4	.	TGTGCCAGCCGAGTGTATTCAACTAATGAAAAACTGTTTTTT	CASRVYSTNEKLFF
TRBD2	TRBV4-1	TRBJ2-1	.	TGCGCCAGCAGCCAAGCGGGGGGGGCCTCCTACAATGAGCAGTTCTTC	CASSQAGGASYNEQFF
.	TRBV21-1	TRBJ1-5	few	TGTGCCAGCAGCCATCGGACCGATAATCAGCCCCAGCATTTT	CASSHRTDNQPQHF
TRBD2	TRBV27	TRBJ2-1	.	TGTGCCAGCAGTCCACGACTAGCGGGAGGGTTGAATGAGCAGTTCTTC	CASSPRLAGGLNEQFF
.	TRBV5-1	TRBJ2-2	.	TGCGCCAGCAGCTTGTTGGGACGAGGAGACACCGGGGAGCTGTTTTTT	CASSLLGRGDTGELFF
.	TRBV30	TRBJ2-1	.	TGTGCCTGGAAGACATACAATGAGCAGTTCTTC	CAWKTYNEQFF
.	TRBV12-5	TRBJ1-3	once	TGTGCCAGTGGTTTGGCGACGGGTTGGACAGCAGTAGGAAACACCATATATTTT	CASGLATGWTAVGNTIYF
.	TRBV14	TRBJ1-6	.	TGTGCCAGCAGCCAAGACCACCGAAGGTGGTCACCCCTCCACTTT	CASSQDHRRWSPLHF
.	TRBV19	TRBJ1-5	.	TGTGCCAGTAGTACCCTAGACGGAGTCAATCAGCCCCAGCATTTT	CASSTLDGVNQPQHF
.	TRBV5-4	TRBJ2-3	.	TGTGCCAGCAGCCCGCGGGTTTCCACAGATACGCAGTATTTT	CASSPRVSTDTQYF
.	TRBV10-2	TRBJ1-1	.	TGCGCCAGCACGGGGTACAGAGTCACTGAAGCTTTCTTT	CASTGYRVTEAFF
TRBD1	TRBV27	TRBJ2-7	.	TGTGCCAGCAGTTCCCGGACAGGGATATTAACCTACGAGCAGTACTTC	CASSSRTGILTYEQYF
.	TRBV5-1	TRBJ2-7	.	TGCGCCAGCAGCTTGGAGGGCGGGGCGGATTACGAGCAGTACTTC	CASSLEGGADYEQYF
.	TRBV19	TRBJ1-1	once	TGTGCCAGTAGTCCCTTAGACACTGAAGCTTTCTTT	CASSPLDTEAFF
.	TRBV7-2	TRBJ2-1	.	TGTGCCAGCAGCTTAGTTGAAGTTAGCGCACGACGGGAGCAGTTCTTC	CASSLVEVSARREQFF
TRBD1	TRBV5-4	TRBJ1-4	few	TGTGCCAGCAGCTTGGGGGGAGGGGGCGCAAAGAATGAAAAACTGTTTTTT	CASSLGGGGAKNEKLFF
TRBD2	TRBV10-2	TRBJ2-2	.	TGCGCCAGCAGAAGCGGGAGTGGCGGATACACCGGGGAGCTGTTTTTT	CASRSGSGGYTGELFF
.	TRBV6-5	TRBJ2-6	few	TGTGCCAGCAGTTACGCTTCTGGGGCCAACGTCCTGACTTTC	CASSYASGANVLTF
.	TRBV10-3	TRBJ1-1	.	TGTGCCATCAGTCCCGGTGTCATGAACACTGAAGCTTTCTTT	CAISPGVMNTEAFF
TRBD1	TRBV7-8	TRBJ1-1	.	TGTGCCAGCAGCCAGACAGGGGGAGGGACTGAAGCTTTCTTT	CASSQTGGGTEAFF